The 18 T cell receptor beta chains given below trace back to one sample, sequenced in a study of blood T cell repertoires in COVID-19. Profiling relied on immunoSEQ multiplex PCR, and the TCRdb table lists in-frame clones only, not all of them. This sample has over 120,000 clones; approximately 91% occur once, and the top ten carry 1.8%. Sequenced input: peripheral blood. All receptors derive from a man aged 65 to 85 with acute or convalescent COVID-19.

The chain employs TRBV10-2 and TRBJ2-7; tentative D call: TRBD1 (6 bases). V lost 5 bases and J lost 5, with 10 bases in between. CDR1 WSHSY and CDR2 SAAADI come from the germline V gene. The CDR3 is 12 amino acids. CDR3 loop: CASSTGNHEQYF. In DNA form, the CDR3 reads TGCGCCAGCAGTACAGGGAACCACGAGCAGTACTTC.

The chain carries TRBV2 and TRBJ1-6; 8 nucleotides match TRBD1. This CDR3 is built from 15 residues. V lost 4 bases to trimming and J lost 7 bases; unmatched junction nucleotides: 6. Germline CDR1 SNHLY, CDR2 FYNNEI. The CDR3: CASSGQGARNSPLHF. The DNA of the CDR3 is TGTGCCAGCAGTGGCCAGGGGGCGAGAAATTCACCCCTCCACTTT.

The V call is TRBV9, the J call TRBJ2-7; the match to TRBD1 covers 7 bases. Germline CDR1 SGDLS, CDR2 YYNGEE. The CDR3 is 14 residues long. After removal of 3 bases from V and 2 bases from J, the junction contained 5 bases not matched to a gene. The CDR3 DNA is TGTGCCAGCAGCGCGACAGGGCCCCCCTACGAGCAGTACTTC. Translated: CASSATGPPYEQYF.

J is TRBJ1-3 and V is TRBV5-1; possibly TRBD1 for D (6 bases). V lost 6 bases, J lost 0 bases, and 16 bases lay in between. Germline lookup yields CDR1 SGHRS and CDR2 YFSETQ. The CDR3 is 16 residues long. The CDR3 DNA sequence: TGCGCCAGCACCCTGACAGGCGATTACTCTGGAAACACCATATATTTT. Encoded protein: CASTLTGDYSGNTIYF.

In its sample, this clone was seen a few times. The chain recombines TRBV6-5 with TRBJ1-2; D is uncertain. This CDR3 comprises 13 residues. CDR1 and CDR2 (germline): MNHEY, SVGAGI. Here the CDR3 reads CGSRGAANYGYTF. In nucleotides, the CDR3 is TGTGGGAGCCGCGGAGCGGCGAACTATGGCTACACCTTC.

The genes are TRBV4-1 and TRBJ2-4; the match to TRBD1 covers 8 bases. Germline V gene data show CDR1 as MGHRA and CDR2 as YSYEKL. The CDR3 consists of 16 residues. Trimming took 1 base from V and 5 from J; bases not matched to a gene: 7. The CDR3 is CASSQGSGGVQNIQYF. For the CDR3, the DNA is TGCGCCAGCAGCCAAGGTTCAGGGGGCGTGCAAAACATTCAGTACTTC.

The chain links TRBV19 to TRBJ2-1, with TRBD2 matching 13 bases. Germline CDR1 is LNHDA and CDR2 is SQIVND (reference sequence). This CDR3 comprises 14 residues. The V gene end was trimmed by 3 bases and the J gene end by 8 bases; junction bases not matched to a gene: 1. The CDR3 nucleotides read TGTGCCAGTAGTATGACTAGCGGGGGGCATGAGCAGTTCTTC. Protein product: CASSMTSGGHEQFF.

The chain couples TRBV5-1 to TRBJ2-7; 9 bases map to TRBD2. Germline V CDR1 and CDR2: SGHRS, YFSETQ. V lost 7 bases to trimming and J lost 3 bases; unmatched junction nucleotides: 8. The CDR3 runs 14 residues. The DNA of the CDR3 is TGCGCCAGCCCATTCCAGCGGGAGGTCTACGAGCAGTACTTC. Protein product: CASPFQREVYEQYF.

V is TRBV18 and J is TRBJ2-6, with 10 bases aligning to TRBD1. The V gene end was trimmed by 3 bases and the J gene end by 0 bases; junction bases not matched to a gene: 5. The CDR3 spans 18 residues. Germline loops: CDR1 KGHSH, CDR2 LQKENI. The CDR3 is CASSPRQGARSGANVLTF. Here the CDR3 DNA reads TGTGCCAGCTCACCCCGACAGGGGGCTCGCTCTGGGGCCAACGTCCTGACTTTC.

The chain couples TRBV11-2 to TRBJ2-1; 12 positions match TRBD2. Germline assignment: CDR1 SGHAT and CDR2 FQNNGV. The CDR3 loop spans 18 amino acids. With V trimmed by 1 base and J by 6 bases, 10 bases remained unmatched. This CDR3 reads CASSLAPSGREFVNEQFF. The CDR3 bases are TGTGCCAGCAGCTTAGCCCCTAGCGGGAGGGAGTTTGTCAATGAGCAGTTCTTC. The variable domain in full, completed from reference TRBV11-2 and TRBJ2-1, reads EAGVAQSPRYKIIEKRQSVAFWCNPISGHATLYWYQQILGQGPKLLIQFQNNGVVDDSQLPKDRFSAERLKGVDSTLKIQPAKLEDSAVYLCASSLAPSGREFVNEQFFGPGTRLTVL.

A few counts support this clone. This sequence joins TRBV6-5 and TRBJ1-5; D gene unclear. Trimming stripped 10 bases from V and 3 bases from J, with 16 bases between. The CDR3 consists of 14 residues. CDR1 and CDR2 from the germline V gene are MNHEY and SVGAGI. As DNA, the CDR3 is TGTGCCACTTCCCTGAGACGGGACAATCAGCCCCAGCATTTT. Translated, it gives CATSLRRDNQPQHF.

The CDR3 nucleotides read TGTGCCAGTAGTTCCGGACTGAGAGAGACCCAGTACTTC. Translated: CASSSGLRETQYF. The chain has TRBV19 and TRBJ2-5; D may be TRBD2 (5 bases). V dropped 5 bases and J dropped 4 bases, with 11 bases sitting between them. This CDR3 is 13 amino acids long. The germline CDR1 and CDR2 sequences are LNHDA and SQIVND (reference sequence).

The chain is built from TRBV2 and TRBJ1-4, with a tentative D call TRBD1 (5 bases). Per the germline V gene, CDR1 is SNHLY and CDR2 is FYNNEI. The V gene lost 4 bases and the J gene lost 0 bases, with 9 bases spanning the gap. The CDR3 sequence is 15 residues long. The CDR3 loop reads CASSVQDATNEKLFF. The CDR3 DNA sequence: TGTGCCAGCAGTGTACAGGATGCAACTAATGAAAAACTGTTTTTT.

DNA of the CDR3: TGTGCCAGCTCACCATCCGGGACAGGGGATAGGGAGCAGTACTTC. This gives the protein CASSPSGTGDREQYF. The gene calls are TRBV18 and TRBJ2-7; 10 bases agree with TRBD1. V shed 2 bases, J shed 7 bases, and the junction held 8 bases outside the gene matches. Germline values: CDR1 KGHSH, CDR2 LQKENI. This CDR3 has 15 amino acids.

The chain employs TRBV28 and TRBJ2-5, with D possibly being TRBD2 (6 bases). The CDR3 sequence is 17 residues long. In germline, CDR1 is MDHEN, CDR2 SYDVKM. Trimming removed 4 bases from V and 2 bases from J, with 20 bases in between. DNA of the CDR3: TGTGCCAGCAGTTCATTCCGGATTGGCGGGAAGCAAGAGACCCAGTACTTC. It specifies CASSSFRIGGKQETQYF.

The chain recombines TRBV10-1 with TRBJ2-5; a possible D gene is TRBD2 (5 bases). CDR1 is WNHNN and CDR2 is SYGVQD in the germline V gene (reference sequence). V was cut by 2 bases and J by 6 bases, with 10 bases left in between. The CDR3 extends over 13 amino acids. The CDR3 is CASSEGLRQTQYF. The DNA for the CDR3 is TGCGCCAGCAGTGAGGGACTTCGACAGACCCAGTACTTC.

This clone has a single count. The DNA for the CDR3 is TGTGCCAGCAGTCCCCAGGGACACTACTCAGATACGCAGTATTTT. Its translation: CASSPQGHYSDTQYF. This chain joins TRBV27 and TRBJ2-3; D perhaps matches TRBD1 (6 bases). Germline CDR1 MNHEY, CDR2 SMNVEV (reference sequence). V lost 5 bases, J lost 4 bases, and 16 bases lay in between. The CDR3 length is 15 residues.

The chain has TRBV18 and TRBJ2-2, with a possible D match to TRBD1 (7 bases). CDR3 length: 16 amino acids. Trimming shortened V by 0 bases and J by 4 bases, and 12 bases separated the two germline ends. Germline lookup yields CDR1 KGHSH and CDR2 LQKENI. The CDR3: CASSPPEGALTGELFF. As DNA, the CDR3 is TGTGCCAGCTCACCACCGGAGGGGGCTCTCACCGGGGAGCTGTTTTTT.